This TCR beta chain was recorded in a study of blood T cell repertoires in COVID-19. Libraries were prepared by immunoSEQ multiplex PCR; TCRdb keeps only in-frame clonotypes and omits some of them. The sample includes 140,000 or so clones, approximately 79% of them seen just once. Germline V gene lookup returns CDR1 SGHRS and CDR2 YFSETQ. The CDR3 length is 18 residues. V was clipped by 2 bases and J by 2 bases, with 23 bases between them. The chain joins TRBV5-1 to TRBJ2-7, with TRBD1 as a possible D gene (6 bases). The sequence was collected from a man in his fifties or sixties with active or convalescent COVID-19. The sequenced sample consisted of peripheral blood. As DNA, the CDR3 is TGCGCCAGCAGCTTTTCTGGCGCCCCTAAACAGGGTACCTACGAGCAGTACTTC. Amino acid sequence: CASSFSGAPKQGTYEQYF.